This entry describes one TCR beta chain. Expressed TCRB transcripts were sequenced, since all the RNA that had been isolated was reverse transcribed. Data came from immunoSEQ multiplex PCR; TCRdb stores just in-frame clones and leaves some out. The sample holds about 900,000 clones, roughly 15% seen once. The data were taken from a study of beta chain features in type 1 diabetes. Sequenced sample: naive CD4+ T cells from blood. This receptor was identified in a woman younger than 30 in good health.

CDR3: CASSFWRNLRQGEQETQYF. The CDR3 DNA reads TGCGCCAGCAGCTTTTGGAGAAATTTGCGACAGGGAGAACAAGAGACCCAGTACTTC. The genes are TRBV5-1 and TRBJ2-5, with 7 bases that match TRBD1. The length of the CDR3 is 19 residues. The trim removed 2 bases at V and 2 bases at J, leaving 18 bases unmatched. Germline loops: CDR1 SGHRS, CDR2 YFSETQ.